Included here is one TCR beta chain sequence, with context. The entry originates in a study of blood T cell repertoires in COVID-19. As for the study in general: Sites across the United States, Italy and Spain contributed samples from acute and convalescent COVID-19. Sources were T cells, B-cell-depleted T cells, or PBMCs; the material itself was cDNA or gDNA.

Authors' analysis steps: How many nucleated cells were present was estimated from reference gene primer amplification. TCRdb keeps only in-frame clones here, not all; method: immunoSEQ multiplex PCR. The DNA gave D and trimming, while V, J and clone size come from that table. The data show some 120,000 clones, with more than 70% seen just once and 4.3% held by the top ten. J gave up 5 bases and V 2 bases, and 6 bases lay outside the gene matches. Germline values: CDR1 MNHNS, CDR2 SASEGT. This CDR3 region has 16 residues. The TCR comes from a human donor in a cohort sampled during active COVID-19. Input material: peripheral blood. The chain links TRBV6-1 to TRBJ1-5, with TRBD1 matching over 10 bases. This chain's CDR3 is CASSERPGQGYQPQHF. For the CDR3, the DNA is TGTGCCAGCAGTGAACGCCCGGGACAGGGGTATCAGCCCCAGCATTTT.